The 30 T cell receptor beta chains reported below all come from one sample, sequenced in a study of T cells in Graves' hyperthyroidism and ophthalmopathy. RNA transcripts served as the template for amplifying TCR beta CDR3 regions. In the first-round RT-PCR of the TCR CDR3, the HTBI primer set was used. TCRdb recomputed calls from the multiplex PCR reads with MiXCR, one row per CDR3 protein. The sample carries roughly 280,000 distinct CDR3 sequences, approximately 15% recorded once. Specimen: blood. The receptors derive from a woman between 55 and 75 years old with Graves' ophthalmopathy.

This clonotype was picked up many times. The CDR3 is CASSRSDRVFNGYTF. The CDR3 nucleotides read TGTGCCAGCAGTCGTTCGGACAGGGTTTTCAATGGCTACACCTTC. V gene TRBV12-3 or TRBV12-4 combines with J gene TRBJ1-2, with TRBD1 matching 8 bases. J was trimmed by 6 bases and V by 5 bases; bases with no gene match: 11. CDR3 length equals 15 residues.

V gene TRBV20-1 combines with J gene TRBJ2-2; no clear D. The length of the CDR3 is 12 residues. V was pared by 3 bases and J by 3 bases, with 5 bases between. The germline CDR1 and CDR2 sequences are DFQATT and SNEGSKA (reference sequence). The CDR3 region is CSARGHTGELFF. CDR3 coding DNA: TGCAGTGCTAGGGGCCACACCGGGGAGCTGTTTTTT.

The table lists this clonotype with a few counts. The rearrangement links TRBV20-1 to TRBJ1-4, with 7 bases matching TRBD1. CDR3 size: 13 residues. V shed 6 bases and J 2 bases; nucleotides not matched to a gene: 3. Germline V gene data show CDR1 as DFQATT and CDR2 as SNEGSKA (reference sequence). CDR3 sequence (DNA): TGCAGTGCCCCGGGACAGACTAATGAAAAACTGTTTTTT. It is translated as CSAPGQTNEKLFF.

With respect to this clonotype: The junction departs from the called germline gene at one end, perhaps through a read error. The chain couples TRBV28 to TRBJ2-2; a possible D gene is TRBD2 (5 bases). Germline CDR1 is MDHEN and CDR2 is SYDVKM. This CDR3 has 14 residues. Here the CDR3 DNA reads TGTGCCAGCAGACTTACGGGTGGTACCGGGGAGCTGGTTTTT. As protein: CASRLTGGTGELVF.

Ten or more counts support this clonotype. The chain carries TRBV2 and TRBJ1-2; the match to TRBD1 covers 8 bases. Germline-derived CDR1 and CDR2 are SNHLY and FYNNEI. Trimming cost V 8 bases and J 6 bases; bases outside gene matches: 2. The CDR3 spans 11 residues. CDR3 coding DNA: TGTGCCAGCGGACAGGGCCATGGCTACACCTTC. This translates into CASGQGHGYTF.

This clonotype was observed a few times. The genes are TRBV14 and TRBJ2-7, with 11 bases identical to TRBD1. V gave up 0 bases and J gave up 4 bases; unmatched junction bases: 5. Germline V lookup: CDR1 SGHDN, CDR2 FVKESK. The CDR3 runs to 16 residues. CDR3 nucleotide sequence: TGTGCCAGCAGCCAAGATCGGGGACAGGGGGGATACGAGCAGTACTTC. Its translation: CASSQDRGQGGYEQYF.

DNA of the CDR3: TGTGCTAGTGCCCGGACTAGCTCCTACAATGAGCAGTACTTC. Translation gives CASARTSSYNEQYF. V is TRBV12-5 and J is TRBJ2-1; 8 bases line up with TRBD2. Gene TRBJ2-7 matches the end of the DNA better, so the J call may be wrong. Germline lookup yields CDR1 LGHNT and CDR2 FRNRAP. CDR3 length: 14 residues.

This clonotype appeared many times. The chain combines TRBV7-9 with TRBJ1-5, with 11 bases aligning to TRBD1. Trimming cost V 4 bases and J 6 bases; bases outside gene matches: 8. Germline lookup yields CDR1 SEHNR and CDR2 FQNEAQ (reference sequence). This CDR3 is built from 16 residues. CDR3 bases: TGTGCCAGCAGCTACTGGACAGGGGGCGCGTCTCAGCCCCAGCATTTT. Residues: CASSYWTGGASQPQHF.

This clonotype was found many times. The rearrangement joins TRBV20-1 to TRBJ2-7; 8 nucleotides match TRBD1. Germline values: CDR1 DFQATT, CDR2 SNEGSKA (reference sequence). The CDR3 is 11 residues long. V shed 5 bases and J 4 bases; nucleotides not matched to a gene: 1. The chain's CDR3 is CSARQGYEQYF. The CDR3 bases are TGCAGTGCTCGACAGGGGTACGAGCAGTACTTC.

This clonotype was seen repeatedly, ten times or more. The rearrangement uses TRBV6-6 and TRBJ1-4, with D possibly matching TRBD1 (5 bases). CDR1 and CDR2 (germline): MNHNY, SVGAGI (reference sequence). The V and J ends lost 0 bases and 11 bases respectively, with 16 bases between them. The length of the CDR3 is 15 residues. For the CDR3, the DNA is TGTGCCAGCAGTTACTCGACTGGGGACTTTGGGAAACTGTTTTTT. Its protein product is CASSYSTGDFGKLFF.

This clonotype was picked up a small number of times. Sequence at one end of the junction differs from germline and may be a read error. The rearrangement uses TRBV5-1 and TRBJ2-7, with 7 bases lining up with TRBD1. This CDR3 contains 15 residues. Per germline, CDR1 SGHRS and CDR2 YFSETQ. CDR3 sequence (DNA): TGTGCCAGCAGCCAAGGAGGACAGGCCTCCTACGAGCAGTACTTC. It yields the protein CASSQGGQASYEQYF.

J is TRBJ1-2 and V is TRBV7-9; D call uncertain. V was clipped by 4 bases and J by 4 bases, with 19 bases between them. CDR1 is SEHNR and CDR2 is FQNEAQ in the germline V gene (reference sequence). The CDR3 runs 16 residues. CDR3 bases: TGTGCCAGCAGCTCTTTCACAGTTCCCGTTTCCTATGGCTACACCTTC. Protein: CASSSFTVPVSYGYTF.

This clonotype was detected ten times or more. For the CDR3, the DNA is TGTGCCAGTGACAGGGGGCCTAATGAAAAACTGTTTTTT. Its translation is CASDRGPNEKLFF. The chain joins TRBV2 to TRBJ1-4, with TRBD1 matching 10 bases. The J segment lost 3 bases and the V segment lost 9 bases, leaving 1 base of the junction unmatched. This CDR3 spans 13 amino acids. CDR1 SNHLY and CDR2 FYNNEI come from the germline V gene.

In this sample, this clonotype turned up a few times. The chain recombines TRBV4-3 with TRBJ2-5, with D possibly being TRBD1 (5 bases). V shed 3 bases and J shed 5 bases, with 16 bases lying between them. Germline values: CDR1 LGHNA, CDR2 YSLEER. The CDR3 contains 15 residues. The CDR3 reads CASSQPRRDRETQYF. The CDR3 nucleotides are TGCGCCAGCAGCCAGCCACGCAGGGATCGGGAGACCCAGTACTTC.

This clonotype was counted at least ten times. This chain uses TRBV20-1 with TRBJ1-5; D gene uncertain. CDR3 length: 14 residues. Trimming shortened V by 0 bases and J by 6 bases, and 12 bases separated the two germline ends. Per germline, CDR1 DFQATT and CDR2 SNEGSKA (reference sequence). This CDR3 is CSAREGHPGQPQHF. CDR3 bases: TGCAGTGCTAGAGAAGGGCACCCTGGTCAGCCCCAGCATTTT.

At least ten counts were recorded for this clonotype. The V call is TRBV12-5, the J call TRBJ1-2; D possibly corresponds to TRBD1 (6 bases). The V gene lost 5 bases and the J gene lost 7 bases, with 11 bases spanning the gap. The CDR3 covers 12 residues. Germline V gives CDR1 LGHNT, CDR2 FRNRAP. CDR3 bases: TGTGCTAGTGGTACAGGGTGGGCTGGCTACACCTTC. Protein sequence: CASGTGWAGYTF.

This clonotype was detected many times. V and J are TRBV6-1 and TRBJ1-1; D not certain. This CDR3 is 14 amino acids long. Germline values: CDR1 MNHNS, CDR2 SASEGT. With 3 bases removed from V and 4 bases from J, the gap between germline ends came to 12 bases. Written as DNA, the CDR3 is TGTGCCAGCAGTGAGAGGAGGGAAGGCACTGAAGCTTTCTTT. As protein: CASSERREGTEAFF.

This sequence joins TRBV7-9 and TRBJ2-3; possibly TRBD2 for D (5 bases). Trimming pared 5 bases from V and 0 bases from J, leaving 18 bases between. The germline CDR1 and CDR2 sequences are SEHNR and FQNEAQ (reference sequence). The CDR3 is 17 amino acids. This CDR3 reads CASSLLRVWASTDTQYF. Here the CDR3 DNA reads TGTGCCAGCAGCCTCTTGAGGGTGTGGGCTAGCACAGATACGCAGTATTTT.

The chain carries TRBV6-5 and TRBJ1-3; the D is unclear. The germline V gene has CDR1 MNHEY and CDR2 SVGAGI. V was trimmed by 6 bases and J by 0 bases, leaving 12 bases between them. The CDR3 has 15 residues. CDR3 nucleotide sequence: TGTGCCAGCAGCCAGGACCCGAGCTCTGGAAACACCATATATTTT. It yields the protein CASSQDPSSGNTIYF.

For this clonotype: At one end, the junction sequence differs from germline, possibly due to a read error. The chain joins TRBV7-8 to TRBJ2-7; D uncertain. Per germline, CDR1 SGHVS and CDR2 FQNEAQ. This CDR3 is built from 14 residues. Here the CDR3 DNA reads TGTGCCAGCAGCTTAGGGGTGGCTACCTACGAGCAGTGCTTC. Encoded protein: CASSLGVATYEQCF.

This sequence joins TRBV19 and TRBJ1-5; unclear D gene. The CDR3 contains 15 residues. V dropped 7 bases and J dropped 1 base, with 14 bases sitting between them. Germline values: CDR1 LNHDA, CDR2 SQIVND (reference sequence). In DNA form, the CDR3 reads TGTGCCAGTATCCTTAATGGGTTGAGCAATCAGCCCCAGCATTTT. It encodes CASILNGLSNQPQHF. Filled out from reference TRBV19 and TRBJ1-5, the complete variable domain reads DGGITQSPKYLFRKEGQNVTLSCEQNLNHDAMYWYRQDPGQGLRLIYYSQIVNDFQKGDIAEGYSVSREKKESFPLTVTSAQKNPTAFYLCASILNGLSNQPQHFGDGTRLSIL.

There are many counts of this clonotype. V gene TRBV28 combines with J gene TRBJ1-1, with TRBD1 matching over 8 bases. Germline CDR1 and CDR2: MDHEN and SYDVKM. This CDR3 is built from 16 residues. After removal of 4 bases from V and 4 bases from J, the junction contained 11 bases not matched to a gene. This chain's CDR3 is CASSYRGELLSTEAFF. Written as DNA, the CDR3 is TGTGCCAGCAGTTACAGGGGGGAACTTCTAAGCACTGAAGCTTTCTTT.

This clonotype was seen repeatedly, ten times or more. The rearrangement links TRBV7-9 to TRBJ1-6; D possibly corresponds to TRBD1 (6 bases). V lost 5 bases and J lost 10, with 9 bases in between. Germline CDR1 reads SEHNR; CDR2 reads FQNEAQ (reference sequence). CDR3 length: 12 residues. CDR3 sequence reads: CASSNRDSPLHF. The CDR3 DNA reads as TGTGCCAGCAGCAACAGGGACTCACCCCTCCACTTT. The full variable domain, rest sourced from reference TRBV7-9 and TRBJ1-6, is DTGVSQNPRHKITKRGQNVTFRCDPISEHNRLYWYRQTLGQGPEFLTYFQNEAQLEKSRLLSDRFSAERPKGSFSTLEIQRTEQGDSAMYLCASSNRDSPLHFGNGTRLTVT.

This clonotype was picked up many times. The chain has TRBV4-3 and TRBJ2-7, with 10 bases lining up with TRBD2. This CDR3 spans 17 amino acids. Looked up from germline, CDR1 is LGHNA and CDR2 is YSLEER. The trim removed 0 bases at V and 6 bases at J, leaving 11 bases unmatched. The CDR3 protein is CASSQDIPSGGWPEQYF. CDR3 DNA: TGCGCCAGCAGCCAAGATATCCCTAGCGGGGGTTGGCCCGAGCAGTACTTC.

This clonotype was picked up many times. The chain links TRBV18 to TRBJ2-1; tentative D call: TRBD2 (7 bases). The CDR3 extends over 14 amino acids. Trimming removed 3 bases at V and 9 bases at J, with 15 bases between. Germline CDR1 and CDR2: KGHSH and LQKENI. In DNA, the CDR3 is TGTGCCAGCTCACCGGCGGGAGTAGGGGGTGAGCAGTTCTTC. It is translated as CASSPAGVGGEQFF. Full variable domain (outside the CDR3, taken from reference TRBV18 and TRBJ2-1): NAGVMQNPRHLVRRRGQEARLRCSPMKGHSHVYWYRQLPEEGLKFMVYLQKENIIDESGMPKERFSAEFPKEGPSILRIQQVVRGDSAAYFCASSPAGVGGEQFFGPGTRLTVL.

This chain joins TRBV12-3 or TRBV12-4 and TRBJ2-1, with 11 bases aligning to TRBD2. The CDR3 contains 16 residues. V shed 3 bases, J shed 4 bases, and the junction held 5 bases outside the gene matches. The CDR3 sequence: CASSFSLAGAYNEQFF. For the CDR3, the DNA is TGTGCCAGCAGTTTTTCACTAGCGGGAGCGTACAATGAGCAGTTCTTC.

The sample holds many counts of this clonotype. The chain joins TRBV20-1 to TRBJ1-1, with 7 bases that match TRBD1. V shed 1 base and J 3 bases; nucleotides not matched to a gene: 14. CDR1 is DFQATT and CDR2 is SNEGSKA in the germline V gene (reference sequence). This CDR3 has 17 residues. CDR3 loop: CSARVGTATFIYTEAFF. In nucleotides, the CDR3 is TGCAGTGCTAGAGTCGGGACAGCAACATTTATATACACTGAAGCTTTCTTT.

This clonotype was seen many times. This rearrangement joins TRBV20-1 to TRBJ2-1; the D gene is possibly TRBD2 (6 bases). Trimming removed 5 bases at V and 1 base at J, with 24 bases between. CDR1 is DFQATT and CDR2 is SNEGSKA in the germline V gene (reference sequence). The CDR3 has 18 residues. The CDR3: CSAVDRAGLFSSYNEQFF. The CDR3 DNA sequence: TGCAGTGCTGTTGACCGGGCGGGATTATTTAGTTCCTACAATGAGCAGTTCTTC.

With respect to this clonotype: One end of the junction does not line up with germline, which may come from a read error. The chain recombines TRBV4-3 with TRBJ1-1; D perhaps matches TRBD1 (6 bases). Germline values: CDR1 LGHNA, CDR2 YSLEER. This CDR3 is built from 16 residues. This CDR3 is CTSSQDWQGRFTEAFF. CDR3 DNA sequence: TGCACCAGCAGCCAAGATTGGCAGGGGCGGTTCACTGAAGCTTTCTTT.

The gene calls are TRBV7-4 and TRBJ2-7; D gene ambiguous. The CDR3 has 15 residues. The germline V gene encodes CDR1 SGHVT and CDR2 SQSDAQ. Deletions cut 5 bases from V and 6 bases from J, with 20 bases between. Written as DNA, the CDR3 is TGTGCCAGCAGCGTAGACCCCGGGCCACGGAGCGAGCAGTACTTC. Translated, it gives CASSVDPGPRSEQYF. The full variable domain, its missing parts supplied by reference TRBV7-4 and TRBJ2-7, is GAGVSQSPRYKVAKRGRDVALRCDSISGHVTLYWYRQTLGQGSEVLTYSQSDAQRDKSGRPSGRFSAERPERSVSTLKIQRTEQGDSAVYLCASSVDPGPRSEQYFGPGTRLTVT.